This T cell receptor beta chain was identified in a study of blood T cell repertoires in COVID-19 (dated by TCRdb to 2019 to 2021). Regarding the research as a whole: Samples covering the acute and convalescent phases of COVID-19 were provided by collaborators in the United States, Italy and Spain. The prospective study material was composed of cDNA or gDNA derived from T cells, B-cell-depleted T cells, or PBMCs. The dataset comprised deeply sampled blood TCRbeta repertoires from subjects exposed to, actively infected with, or recovered from COVID-19. The repertoires were made available in a free public database intended to serve as a resource for research on the immune response to SARS-CoV-2. Samples were obtained from the ongoing ImmuneRACE study (first 160 participants) and from 1,000 to 1,500 subjects provided by 6 global collaborators. Nearly every sample came with metadata listing a de-identified subject ID, COVID-19 status, age in years and sex. Where available, HLA class I and class II types were obtained from metadata supplied by the sample provider rather than from assay-based typing.

Concerning this clone itself: Its antigen is still unknown. Base quality data are lacking; no much larger clone is found one base away.

The collaborating institutions used their own protocols to collect whole blood in K2EDTA tubes. For TCRbeta analysis, collaborators shipped samples in one of three forms: frozen whole blood, isolated PBMCs, or DNA extracted from either of those sample types. The germline V gene provides CDR1 SGHRS and CDR2 YFSETQ. Measured from the cysteine to the phenylalanine, the CDR3 is 17 residues long. CDR3 DNA is the only sequence kept; it has 51 bases, read in frame from the first base. V is reduced by 0 bases and J by 2 bases, leaving a spacing of 14 bases between them. Overall results and qualifications from the work: The amount of clinical and demographic metadata varied by source and participant and was provided uncurated.

TCRbeta CDR3 regions were amplified from genomic DNA using the immunoSEQ Assay, a bias-controlled multiplex PCR. As for the original processing: Within the assay, amplification of reference gene primers was used to estimate how many nucleated cells each sample contained. Sequence reads were collapsed and filtered to measure the absolute abundance of every unique TCRbeta CDR3 rearrangement. Productive Simpson clonality was computed per sample as the square root of Simpson's diversity index over productive rearrangements. This is the immuneACCESS table as TCRdb keeps it, with only in-frame sequences that have V and J called. A part of the clones is gone; compared with another copy, unresolved V genes explain less than half, and the rest is unexplained. V and J calls and clone size are those listed in that table; D and trimming were worked out from the DNA. Recorded for this sample are 85,000 to 90,000 clones; 80% to 95% of them occurred a single time. Approximately 2.3% of the sample comes from the top ten.

This receptor was obtained from a human donor with active COVID-19. The donor label of this sample is uncertain. Material: peripheral blood. In this chain, TRBV5-1 is recombined with TRBJ1-4; tentative D gene TRBD1, with 5 bases matching. The CDR3 amino acid sequence is: CASSLGGGGSTNEKLFF. Read as DNA, the sequence is TGCGCCAGCAGCTTGGGGGGCGGGGGATCCACTAATGAAAAACTGTTTTTT. Full variable domain (CDR3 extended with the reference TRBV5-1 and TRBJ1-4 proteins): KAGVTQTPRYLIKTRGQQVTLSCSPISGHRSVSWYQQTPGQGLQFLFEYFSETQRNKGNFPGRFSGRQFSNSRSEMNVSTLELGDSALYLCASSLGGGGSTNEKLFFGSGTQLSVL.